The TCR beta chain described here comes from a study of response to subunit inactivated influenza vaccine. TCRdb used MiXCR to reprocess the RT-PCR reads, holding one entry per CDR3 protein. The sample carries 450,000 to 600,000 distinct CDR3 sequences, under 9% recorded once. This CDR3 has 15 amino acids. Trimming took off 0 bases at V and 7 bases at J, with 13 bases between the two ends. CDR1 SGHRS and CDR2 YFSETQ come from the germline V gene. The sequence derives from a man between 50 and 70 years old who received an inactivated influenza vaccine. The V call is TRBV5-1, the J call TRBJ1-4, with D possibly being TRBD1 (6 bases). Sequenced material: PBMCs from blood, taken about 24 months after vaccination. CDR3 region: CASSLGTGPGEKLFF. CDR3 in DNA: TGCGCCAGCAGCTTGGGAACAGGGCCGGGTGAAAAACTGTTTTTT.